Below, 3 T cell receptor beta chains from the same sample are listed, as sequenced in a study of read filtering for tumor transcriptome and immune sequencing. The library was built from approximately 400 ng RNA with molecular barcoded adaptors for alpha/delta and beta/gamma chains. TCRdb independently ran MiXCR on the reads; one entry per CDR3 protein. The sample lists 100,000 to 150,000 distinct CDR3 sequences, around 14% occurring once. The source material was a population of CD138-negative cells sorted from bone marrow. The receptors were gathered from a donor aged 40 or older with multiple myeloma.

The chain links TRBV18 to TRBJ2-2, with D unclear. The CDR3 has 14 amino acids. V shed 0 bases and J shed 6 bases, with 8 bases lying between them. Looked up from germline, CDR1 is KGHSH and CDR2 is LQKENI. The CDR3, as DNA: TGTGCCAGCTCACCACCACCGACTGCCGGGGAGCTGTTTTTT. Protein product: CASSPPPTAGELFF.

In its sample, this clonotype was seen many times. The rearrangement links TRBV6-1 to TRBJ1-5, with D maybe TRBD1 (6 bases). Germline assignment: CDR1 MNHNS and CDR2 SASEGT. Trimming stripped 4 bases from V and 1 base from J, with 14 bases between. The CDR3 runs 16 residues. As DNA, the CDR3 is TGTGCCAGCAGTGGGGGTCGGGGGCGAAGCAATCAGCCCCAGCATTTT. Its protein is CASSGGRGRSNQPQHF.

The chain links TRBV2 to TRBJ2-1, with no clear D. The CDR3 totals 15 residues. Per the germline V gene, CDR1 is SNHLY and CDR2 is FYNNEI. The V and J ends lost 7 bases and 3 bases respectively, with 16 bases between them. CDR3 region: CASIQEQDNYNEQFF. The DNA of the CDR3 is TGTGCCAGCATTCAGGAGCAGGATAACTACAATGAGCAGTTCTTC. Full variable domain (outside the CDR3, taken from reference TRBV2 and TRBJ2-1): EPEVTQTPSHQVTQMGQEVILRCVPISNHLYFYWYRQILGQKVEFLVSFYNNEISEKSEIFDDQFSVERPDGSNFTLKIRSTKLEDSAMYFCASIQEQDNYNEQFFGPGTRLTVL.